These 3 T cell receptor beta chains were sequenced from one sample in a study of identical twins. TCRdb analysed the 5' RACE reads with MiXCR anew, one entry per CDR3 protein. The repertoire consists of a few hundred thousand distinct CDR3 sequences, with about 8.9% occurring once and the leading ten covering 3% to 3.5%. These data are also associated with another study on yellow fever vaccine responses in identical twins.

The sample was CD8+ T cells sorted from blood. These receptors were taken from a woman aged 18-29 years in good health.

The rearrangement joins TRBV10-3 to TRBJ2-3; unclear D gene. V dropped 4 bases and J dropped 4 bases, with 9 bases sitting between them. The CDR3 is 13 amino acids. Germline V lookup: CDR1 ENHRY, CDR2 SYGVKD. CDR3 amino acids: CAISVILADTQYF. The CDR3 nucleotides are TGTGCCATCAGTGTCATCCTCGCAGATACGCAGTATTTT.

The chain uses TRBV2 and TRBJ2-7; weak D call: TRBD1 (6 bases). The CDR3 consists of 15 residues. Germline CDR1 SNHLY, CDR2 FYNNEI. Trimming removed 1 base from V and 0 bases from J, with 10 bases in between. For the CDR3, the DNA is TGTGCCAGCAGTGAAGGGGTGGACAGCTCCTACGAGCAGTACTTC. Protein sequence: CASSEGVDSSYEQYF. The entire variable domain, with the rest obtained from reference TRBV2 and TRBJ2-7, is as follows: EPEVTQTPSHQVTQMGQEVILRCVPISNHLYFYWYRQILGQKVEFLVSFYNNEISEKSEIFDDQFSVERPDGSNFTLKIRSTKLEDSAMYFCASSEGVDSSYEQYFGPGTRLTVT.

In its sample, this clonotype was seen many times. The chain uses TRBV15 and TRBJ2-5, with TRBD2 identical over 8 bases. This CDR3 has 15 residues. Trimming took 5 bases from V and 5 from J; bases not matched to a gene: 10. Per the germline V gene, CDR1 is LNHNV and CDR2 is YYDKDF (reference sequence). CDR3 bases: TGTGCCACCAGCCGGACTAGCTTGGGGTACGAGACCCAGTACTTC. It yields the protein CATSRTSLGYETQYF.